This T cell receptor beta chain was found in a study of cytomegalovirus exposure and HLA in healthy donors. PCR involved 60 Vbeta and 13 Jbeta primers. Libraries were prepared by immunoSEQ multiplex PCR; TCRdb keeps only in-frame clonotypes and omits some of them. The profile shows fewer than 150,000 clones, just over 70% of them singletons. The CDR3 spans 14 residues. CDR1 is SGDLS, CDR2 YYNGEE, per germline. Trimming removed 4 bases at V and 3 bases at J, with 13 bases between. V is TRBV9 and J is TRBJ2-5; D perhaps matches TRBD1 (5 bases). The TCR originated in a woman between 25 and 40 years old in good health and CMV-seronegative. The sequenced sample was PBMCs. The CDR3 spells CASSPHGAEETQYF. Written as DNA, the CDR3 is TGTGCCAGCAGCCCCCATGGGGCAGAAGAGACCCAGTACTTC.